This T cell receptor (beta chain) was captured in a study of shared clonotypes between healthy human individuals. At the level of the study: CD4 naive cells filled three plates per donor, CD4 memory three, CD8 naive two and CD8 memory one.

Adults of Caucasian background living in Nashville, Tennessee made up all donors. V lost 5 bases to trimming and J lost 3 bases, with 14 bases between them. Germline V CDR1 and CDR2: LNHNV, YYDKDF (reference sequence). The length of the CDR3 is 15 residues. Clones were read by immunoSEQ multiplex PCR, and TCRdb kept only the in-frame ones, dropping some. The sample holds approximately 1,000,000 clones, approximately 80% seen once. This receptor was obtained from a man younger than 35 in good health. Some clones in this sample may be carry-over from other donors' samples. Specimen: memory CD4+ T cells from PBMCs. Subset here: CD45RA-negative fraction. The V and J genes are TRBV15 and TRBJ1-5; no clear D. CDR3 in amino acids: CATSEGSSINQPQHF. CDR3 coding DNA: TGTGCCACCAGCGAGGGCTCCTCTATCAATCAGCCCCAGCATTTT.